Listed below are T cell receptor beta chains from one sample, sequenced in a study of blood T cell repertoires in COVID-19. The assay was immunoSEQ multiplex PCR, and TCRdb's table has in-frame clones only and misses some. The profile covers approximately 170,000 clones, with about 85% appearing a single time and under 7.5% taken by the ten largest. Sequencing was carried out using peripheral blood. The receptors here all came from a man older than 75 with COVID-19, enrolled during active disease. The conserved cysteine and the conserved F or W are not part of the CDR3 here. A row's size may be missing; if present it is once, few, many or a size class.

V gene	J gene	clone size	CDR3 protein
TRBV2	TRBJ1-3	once	ASSGSGTAGNTIY
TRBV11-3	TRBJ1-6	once	ASSPDGTGTSGSPLH
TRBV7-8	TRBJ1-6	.	ASSVTGGLGSPLH
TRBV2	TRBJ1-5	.	ASSGDRPGGQPQH
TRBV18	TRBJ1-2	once	ASSRQGNYGYT
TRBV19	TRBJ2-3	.	ASSSLAGSTDTQY
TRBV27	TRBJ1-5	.	ASSSYGQGGRQPQH
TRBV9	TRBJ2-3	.	ASSTRDSLDTQY
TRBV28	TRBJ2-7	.	ASTTGGAYEQY
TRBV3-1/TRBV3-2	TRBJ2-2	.	ASSRASTGWNTGELF
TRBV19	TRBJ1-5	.	ASSIFPQTGYQPQH
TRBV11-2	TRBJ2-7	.	ASSSQAGAFSYEQY
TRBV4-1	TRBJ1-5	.	ASSQVDRDNQPQH
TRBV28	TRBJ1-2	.	ASSLQQGVRGYT
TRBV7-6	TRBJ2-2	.	ASSLYTGNTGELF
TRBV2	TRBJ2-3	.	ASSEGGPLADTQY
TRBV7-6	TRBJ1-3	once	ASSRVVGNTIY
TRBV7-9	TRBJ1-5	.	ASSFGRGSNQPQH